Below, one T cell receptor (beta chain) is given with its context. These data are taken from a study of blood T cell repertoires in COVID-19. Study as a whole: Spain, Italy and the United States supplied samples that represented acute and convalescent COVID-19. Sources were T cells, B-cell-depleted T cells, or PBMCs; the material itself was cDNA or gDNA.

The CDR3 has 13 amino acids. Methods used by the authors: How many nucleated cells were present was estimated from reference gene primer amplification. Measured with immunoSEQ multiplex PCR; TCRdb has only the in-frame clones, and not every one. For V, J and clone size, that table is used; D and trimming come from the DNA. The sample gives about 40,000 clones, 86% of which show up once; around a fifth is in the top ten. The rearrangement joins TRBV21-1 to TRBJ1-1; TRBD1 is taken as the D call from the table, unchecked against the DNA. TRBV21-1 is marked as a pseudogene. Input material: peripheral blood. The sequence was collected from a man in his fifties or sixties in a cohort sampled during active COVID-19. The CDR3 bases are TGTGCCAGCTACTACAGGGACCCTGCTGAAGCTTTCTTT. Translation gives CASYYRDPAEAFF.